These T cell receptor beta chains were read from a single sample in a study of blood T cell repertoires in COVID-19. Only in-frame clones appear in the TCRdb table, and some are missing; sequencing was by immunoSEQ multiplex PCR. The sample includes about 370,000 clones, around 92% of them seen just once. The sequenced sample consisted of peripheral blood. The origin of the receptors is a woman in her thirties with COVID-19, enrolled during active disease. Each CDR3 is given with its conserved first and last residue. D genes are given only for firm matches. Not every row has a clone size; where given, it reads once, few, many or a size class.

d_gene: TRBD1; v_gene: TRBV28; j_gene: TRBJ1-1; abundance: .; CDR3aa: CASSLPGQGSTEAFF
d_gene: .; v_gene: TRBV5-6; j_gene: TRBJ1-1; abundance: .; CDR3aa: CASSSGGLQMNTEAFF
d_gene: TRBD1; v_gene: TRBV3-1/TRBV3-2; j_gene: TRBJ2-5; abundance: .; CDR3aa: CASSQDFNRGLETQYF
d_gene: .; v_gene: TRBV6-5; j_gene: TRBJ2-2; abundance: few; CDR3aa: CASSYRVGGELFF
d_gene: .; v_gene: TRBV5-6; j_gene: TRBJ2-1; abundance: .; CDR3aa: CASSLGGAEQFF
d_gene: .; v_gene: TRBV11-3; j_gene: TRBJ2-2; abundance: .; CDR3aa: CASSFSWGSHPTNTGELFF
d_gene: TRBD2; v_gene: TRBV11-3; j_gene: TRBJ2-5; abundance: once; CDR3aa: CASSSREDTAGGVETQYF
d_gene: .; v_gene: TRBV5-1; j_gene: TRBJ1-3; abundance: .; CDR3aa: CASSPGGLGNTIYF
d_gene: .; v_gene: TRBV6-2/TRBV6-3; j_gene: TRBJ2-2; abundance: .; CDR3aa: CASSPGTLPFGGELFF
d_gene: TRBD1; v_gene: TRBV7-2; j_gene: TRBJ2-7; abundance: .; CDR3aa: CASSLARFMTGGSYEQYF
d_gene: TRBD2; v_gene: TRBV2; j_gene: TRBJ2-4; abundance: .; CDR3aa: CASSDRRLAGGVVRKNIQYF
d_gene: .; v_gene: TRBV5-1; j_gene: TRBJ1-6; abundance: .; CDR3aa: CASRQGADSPLHF
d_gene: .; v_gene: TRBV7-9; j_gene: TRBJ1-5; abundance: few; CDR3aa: CASSLSNQPQHF
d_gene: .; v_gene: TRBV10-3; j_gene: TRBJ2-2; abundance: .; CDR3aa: CAISAGTSTGELFF
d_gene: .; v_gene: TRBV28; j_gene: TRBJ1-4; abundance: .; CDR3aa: CASSQGRNEKLFF
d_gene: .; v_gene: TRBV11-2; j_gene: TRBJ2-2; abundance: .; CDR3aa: CASSFPSGELFF
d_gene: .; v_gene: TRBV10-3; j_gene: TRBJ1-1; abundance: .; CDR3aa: CASSYSSAMNTEAFF
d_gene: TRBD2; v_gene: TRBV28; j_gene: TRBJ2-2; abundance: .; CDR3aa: CASRGRLAGNTGELFF
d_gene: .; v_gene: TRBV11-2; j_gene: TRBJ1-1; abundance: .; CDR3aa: CASSLSQENTEAFF
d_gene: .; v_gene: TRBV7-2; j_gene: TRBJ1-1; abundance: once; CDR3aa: CASSLEQGNTEAFF
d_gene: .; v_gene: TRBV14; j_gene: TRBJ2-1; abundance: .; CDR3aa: CASSQDVGHTYNEQFF
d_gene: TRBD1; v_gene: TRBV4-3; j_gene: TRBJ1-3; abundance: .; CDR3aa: CASSQEPGGRNTIYF
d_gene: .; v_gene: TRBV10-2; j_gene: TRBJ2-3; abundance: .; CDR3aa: CASSESAGTQYF
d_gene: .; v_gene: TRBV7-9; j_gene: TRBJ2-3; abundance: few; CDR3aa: CASRSDREVTDTQYF
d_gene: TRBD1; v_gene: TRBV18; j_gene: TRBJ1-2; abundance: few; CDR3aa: CASSPLDRESYGYTF
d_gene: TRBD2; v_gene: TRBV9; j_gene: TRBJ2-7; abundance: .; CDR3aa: CASSVGLAGYEQYF
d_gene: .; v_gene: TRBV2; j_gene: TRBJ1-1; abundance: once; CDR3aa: CASSTPGLSTEAFF
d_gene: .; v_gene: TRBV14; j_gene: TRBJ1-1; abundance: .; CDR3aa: CASSPTGKTEAFF
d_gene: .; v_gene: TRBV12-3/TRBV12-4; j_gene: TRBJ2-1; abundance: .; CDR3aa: CASSLVGNEQFF
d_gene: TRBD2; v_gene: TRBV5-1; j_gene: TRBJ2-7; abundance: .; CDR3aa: CASSLVTSGGYEQYF
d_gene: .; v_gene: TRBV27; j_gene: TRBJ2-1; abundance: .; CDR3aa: CASSWGPHYNEQFF
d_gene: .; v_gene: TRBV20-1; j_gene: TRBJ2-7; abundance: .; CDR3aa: CSASGSLEQYF
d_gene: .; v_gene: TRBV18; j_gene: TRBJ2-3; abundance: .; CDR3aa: CANPTNRNTDTQYF